A selection of T cell receptor beta chains follows, all from one sample in a study of cytomegalovirus exposure and HLA in healthy donors. Method: immunoSEQ multiplex PCR; TCRdb's copy keeps in-frame clones and lacks some. The sample includes 130,000 or so clones, around 81% of them seen just once. Sequenced sample: PBMCs. The receptors shown here come from a woman between 40 and 55 years old in good health and CMV-seronegative. The CDR3 runs from the conserved cysteine through the conserved F or W. The order of the fields is clone size, J gene, D gene, V gene, CDR3 DNA, CDR3 protein. A D gene is named only where the DNA matches it firmly. Clone size is shown for a subset of rows, as once, few, many or a class of expanded clone.

few | TRBJ1-1 | - | TRBV27 | TGTGCCAGCAGTTCCGGCGGGGGAAGGGACACTGAAGCTTTCTTT | CASSSGGGRDTEAFF
- | TRBJ2-2 | TRBD2 | TRBV6-1 | TGTGCCAGCGGAGCGGGGGGGCGGTCCGGGGAGCTGTTTTTT | CASGAGGRSGELFF
- | TRBJ1-2 | TRBD1 | TRBV19 | TGTGCCAGTAGTAGAATAACAGGGGGCTATGGCTACACCTTC | CASSRITGGYGYTF
- | TRBJ1-1 | - | TRBV6-1 | TGTGCCAGCAGTCCACAGGGAGCGAACACTGAAGCTTTCTTT | CASSPQGANTEAFF
few | TRBJ1-1 | TRBD1 | TRBV6-6 | TGTGCCAGCATCCAGGGGGCGCTTAGCACTGAAGCTTTCTTT | CASIQGALSTEAFF
- | TRBJ2-5 | TRBD2 | TRBV28 | TGTGCCAGCAGTTTGTTTGGGGAGGGGGAGACCCAGTACTTC | CASSLFGEGETQYF
- | TRBJ2-1 | - | TRBV6-4 | TGTGCCAGCAGTGACTCGAGGCGGGCCAGAGTCTTC | CASSDSRRARVF
- | TRBJ2-7 | TRBD1 | TRBV5-4 | TGTGCCAGCAGCCGCCTGGGACAGGGGGCTTACGAGCAGTACTTC | CASSRLGQGAYEQYF
once | TRBJ2-1 | TRBD1 | TRBV23-1 | TGCGCCAGCAGTCATACAAGGACAGGATACAATGAGCAGTTCTTC | CASSHTRTGYNEQFF
- | TRBJ2-3 | - | TRBV15 | TGTGCCACCAGCAGAGATACGGGGGTAACAGATACGCAGTATTTT | CATSRDTGVTDTQYF
- | TRBJ1-4 | - | TRBV19 | TGTGCCAGTAGTAAAGCCCGGGTCTCAACTAATGAAAAACTGTTTTTT | CASSKARVSTNEKLFF
- | TRBJ1-2 | TRBD1 | TRBV6-6 | TGTGCCAGCAGTTCAGGGACAGGGTTATATGGCTACACCTTC | CASSSGTGLYGYTF
- | TRBJ1-2 | TRBD1 | TRBV2 | TGTGCCACAAGACAGGGGGCTGGGGGCTACACCTTC | CATRQGAGGYTF
- | TRBJ1-2 | TRBD1 | TRBV5-4 | TGTGCCAGCAGCTTGGTTGGGACAGGGGGTGGCTATGGCTACACCTTC | CASSLVGTGGGYGYTF
- | TRBJ1-2 | TRBD1 | TRBV10-3 | TGTGCCATCAGTGACTCAAGTAAGACGGGACAGGGAATGAATGGCTACACCTTC | CAISDSSKTGQGMNGYTF
once | TRBJ2-2 | TRBD2 | TRBV7-2 | TGTGCCAGCAGTCACGGGACTATGGACACCGGGGAGCTGTTTTTT | CASSHGTMDTGELFF